This T cell receptor (beta chain) is drawn from a study of cytomegalovirus exposure and HLA in healthy donors. Study findings and constraints: For most TCR beta V segments, an earlier analysis put the productive rate at about 90% or about 30% of the time.

Regarding this clone: What it binds is not known.

The CDR3 totals 17 residues. V dropped 7 bases and J dropped 2; count of bases not matched to a gene: 13. Germline-derived CDR1 and CDR2 are SGHVS and FNYEAQ. Both 60 Vbeta primers and 13 Jbeta primers went into the PCR. Using immunoSEQ multiplex PCR, the repertoire was profiled, and TCRdb retains in-frame clones only, with some absent. The data hold over 130,000 clones, with approximately 57% observed a single time. The source of this sequence is a male donor in good health and CMV-seronegative. The material sequenced was PBMCs. The chain joins TRBV7-6 to TRBJ2-3; TRBD1 matches at 9 bases. CDR3 amino acids: CASKLNRGPVNTDTQYF. The CDR3 bases are TGTGCCAGCAAATTAAACAGGGGGCCCGTTAACACAGATACGCAGTATTTT.